These 14 T cell receptor beta chains share one sample of origin, sequenced in a study of cytomegalovirus exposure and HLA in healthy donors. PCR involved 60 Vbeta and 13 Jbeta primers. The table came from immunoSEQ multiplex PCR; TCRdb's copy has only in-frame clones and leaves some out. The sample gives approximately 220,000 clones, roughly 80% of which show up once; about 3% is in the top ten. Sequenced material: PBMCs. Every receptor here comes from a man aged 25-40 years in good health and CMV-seronegative.

The chain links TRBV6-1 to TRBJ2-3, with D possibly matching TRBD2 (5 bases). Germline CDR1 MNHNS, CDR2 SASEGT. V gave up 0 bases and J gave up 4 bases, with 11 bases separating them. The CDR3 is made up of 15 amino acids. CDR3 amino acids: CASSEAIGISDTQYF. The CDR3 region has the DNA TGTGCCAGCAGTGAAGCTATCGGGATTTCAGATACGCAGTATTTT.

V is TRBV18 and J is TRBJ2-7; 10 positions agree with TRBD2. The length of the CDR3 is 15 residues. The ends lost 0 bases at V and 3 bases at J; junction bases unmatched: 2. Germline V gene sequence: CDR1 KGHSH, CDR2 LQKENI. The CDR3 nucleotides are TGTGCCAGCTCACCACCGGGACTAGCGAGCTACGAGCAGTACTTC. Its translation: CASSPPGLASYEQYF.

This rearrangement joins TRBV4-2 to TRBJ2-7, with D possibly being TRBD1 (7 bases). The CDR3 runs to 14 residues. Germline CDR1 and CDR2: LGHNA and YNFKEQ. V lost 8 bases and J 1 base, leaving 15 bases between the germline ends. CDR3 nucleotide sequence: TGTGCCAGCTCCCGGGGGACAGATTCCTACGAGCAGTACTTC. It encodes CASSRGTDSYEQYF.

V is TRBV10-3 and J is TRBJ1-1; 8 bases are shared with TRBD1. Looked up from germline, CDR1 is ENHRY and CDR2 is SYGVKD. The CDR3 is made up of 13 amino acids. J gave up 4 bases and V 6 bases, and 4 bases lay outside the gene matches. This CDR3 is CAIRQGGFTEAFF. In nucleotides, the CDR3 is TGTGCCATCAGACAGGGGGGGTTCACTGAAGCTTTCTTT.

The chain couples TRBV29-1 to TRBJ2-1, with 7 bases lining up with TRBD2. Germline V gene lookup returns CDR1 SQVTM and CDR2 ANQGSEA. The V gene end was trimmed by 7 bases and the J gene end by 4 bases; junction bases not matched to a gene: 10. This CDR3 comprises 14 residues. The chain's CDR3 is CSGRRAGVYNEQFF. Here the CDR3 DNA reads TGCAGCGGGCGCCGGGCGGGGGTGTACAATGAGCAGTTCTTC.

This clone occurred a few times. The J gene is TRBJ2-1, the V gene TRBV5-6; D gene unclear. The CDR3 extends over 15 amino acids. V lost 4 bases, J lost 6 bases, and 17 bases lay in between. Germline loops: CDR1 SGHDT, CDR2 YYEEEE. The CDR3, as DNA: TGTGCCAGCAGCCAATTCTTTCTCAACGGCAATGAGCAGTTCTTC. This encodes CASSQFFLNGNEQFF.

This chain links TRBV7-9 with TRBJ1-2, with D hard to call. The CDR3 contains 13 residues. Germline values: CDR1 SEHNR, CDR2 FQNEAQ (reference sequence). V was cut by 1 base and J by 8 bases, with 11 bases left in between. DNA for the CDR3: TGTGCCAGCAGCTTAGTAGAGACGAGGGGCTACACCTTC. Translation: CASSLVETRGYTF.

This clone was seen once. V usage is TRBV29-1 and J usage is TRBJ1-5; D is perhaps TRBD1 (5 bases). The CDR3 covers 14 residues. V lost 4 bases to trimming and J lost 1 base, with 11 bases between them. CDR1 and CDR2 from the germline V gene are SQVTM and ANQGSEA. The CDR3 sequence: CSVGPGGSNQPQHF. DNA of the CDR3: TGCAGCGTTGGCCCCGGGGGAAGCAATCAGCCCCAGCATTTT.

This clone was detected only a few times. The gene calls are TRBV7-9 and TRBJ2-1, with TRBD1 matching over 8 bases. CDR1 is SEHNR, CDR2 FQNEAQ, per germline (reference sequence). The length of the CDR3 is 15 residues. V dropped 4 bases and J dropped 6; count of bases not matched to a gene: 8. The CDR3 here is CASSYRQGMFNEQFF. CDR3 nucleotide sequence: TGTGCCAGCAGCTACCGACAGGGGATGTTCAATGAGCAGTTCTTC.

This clone was detected only a few times. The chain combines TRBV7-6 with TRBJ2-1, with 8 bases fitting TRBD2. Germline assignment: CDR1 SGHVS and CDR2 FNYEAQ. V lost 1 base, J lost 7 bases, and 6 bases stayed unmatched. This CDR3 is 15 amino acids long. The CDR3 DNA follows: TGTGCCAGCAGCTTAGTGGCGGGGGGCTTAAATGAGCAGTTCTTC. Protein product: CASSLVAGGLNEQFF.

This clone was recorded once. The chain employs TRBV14 and TRBJ1-4; 9 bases line up with TRBD1. Looked up from germline, CDR1 is SGHDN and CDR2 is FVKESK. V trimming: 4 bases; J trimming: 3 bases; junction bases outside the gene matches: 6. This CDR3 comprises 16 residues. CDR3 DNA: TGTGCCAGCAGCCTTGGACAGGGGACTTCTAATGAAAAACTGTTTTTT. The encoded protein is CASSLGQGTSNEKLFF.

The chain is built from TRBV5-1 and TRBJ2-3, with 9 bases that match TRBD2. V lost 4 bases to trimming and J lost 2 bases; unmatched junction nucleotides: 5. This CDR3 comprises 15 residues. Germline V gene data show CDR1 as SGHRS and CDR2 as YFSETQ. The CDR3 sequence: CASSVLAGLTDTQYF. The CDR3 nucleotides read TGCGCCAGCAGCGTCCTAGCGGGGCTCACAGATACGCAGTATTTT.

This chain connects TRBV9 to TRBJ1-3; D remains unclear. This CDR3 has 15 amino acids. The germline V and J ends were trimmed by 3 bases and 2 bases, with 12 bases remaining between them. Germline values: CDR1 SGDLS, CDR2 YYNGEE. The CDR3 loop reads CASSGGGSPGNTIYF. CDR3 bases: TGTGCCAGCAGCGGAGGAGGATCTCCTGGAAACACCATATATTTT.

This rearrangement joins TRBV5-4 to TRBJ2-4; D is unclear. Germline V lookup: CDR1 SGHNT, CDR2 YYREEE (reference sequence). The ends were cut back, 9 bases at V and 6 bases at J, with 10 bases in the middle. This CDR3 is 11 amino acids long. CDR3 residues: CATTALNIQYF. The CDR3 DNA is TGTGCCACCACAGCCCTAAACATTCAGTACTTC.